This T cell receptor beta chain was captured by sequencing in a study of CD8 T cells in ankylosing spondylitis (dated by TCRdb to about 2017). About the full investigation: T cell receptor beta repertoires were profiled in healthy donors and ankylosing spondylitis patients so that disease-linked TCR variants could be found. The full study cohort was made up of roughly 25 ankylosing spondylitis patients and more than 90 healthy donors. Peripheral blood was sampled, and synovial fluid was additionally collected from ankylosing spondylitis patients.

General findings and caveats noted by the study authors: The disease-linked clones had a CD8+ phenotype and were found at relatively low frequencies in peripheral blood. Blood from ankylosing spondylitis patients appeared to be characterized by a TCR beta motif made up of several highly homologous amino acid variants. Some TCR beta motif variants had previously been reported in synovial fluid and blood of reactive arthritis patients, which suggested common disease-initiation mechanisms. Significant enrichment of the disease-linked clones was reported in matched synovial fluid samples from ankylosing spondylitis patients.

The run used an Illumina HiSeq 2500. Quantitative 5'-RACE with molecular barcodes was the method used to prepare the TCR beta libraries. The study's processing was this. To identify disease-linked TCR variants, a new computational method was used, one built on a probabilistic model of VDJ rearrangement. TCRdb passed the public sequencing reads through fastp at Q25 and MiXCR, retaining productive beta sequences. Here each entry gathers all rows of one CDR3 protein and keeps the most common genes and DNA. These V and J calls rely on TCRdb rather than the paper's analysis. The sample profile shows 390,000 or so distinct CDR3 sequences; approximately 20% of them were found once. 15% to 20% of the sample is taken by the ten largest. Ten or more counts support this clonotype. The target of this receptor is not known. No base qualities exist here, and no much larger clone lies one base off it. The junction carries 14 bases between V and J, which are trimmed by 4 bases and 4 bases respectively. Per the germline V gene, SGHTA is the CDR1 and FQGNSA is the CDR2. The CDR3 runs 15 amino acids, cysteine and phenylalanine included. Of all the DNA, just the CDR3 is kept, 45 bases in frame from base 1.

The source of this sequence is a male donor with ankylosing spondylitis. The sequenced sample consisted of blood, either unsorted or a sorted T cell fraction (not recorded which). The chain is encoded by TRBV7-2 joined to TRBJ1-5; TRBD1 is possibly the D segment (5 matching bases). The nucleotides are TGTGCCAGCAGCTCTCGCGGGGCCGCGAATCAGCCCCAGCATTTT. This codes for CASSSRGAANQPQHF.